This TCR beta chain was profiled in a study of cytomegalovirus exposure and HLA in healthy donors. Deletions cut 1 base from V and 4 bases from J, with 14 bases between. This CDR3 spans 16 amino acids. Germline values: CDR1 SGDLS, CDR2 YYNGEE. Primers included in the PCR were 60 Vbeta and 13 Jbeta primers. Method: immunoSEQ multiplex PCR; TCRdb's copy keeps in-frame clones and lacks some. The table records about 64,000 clones, about 84% of them present only once. The source material was PBMCs. The receptor was derived from a man between 18 and 29 years old in good health and CMV-seropositive. The V and J genes are TRBV9 and TRBJ2-2, with a possible D match to TRBD1 (6 bases). For the CDR3, the DNA is TGTGCCAGCAGCGTATATTACAGGGTGGGCACCGGGGAGCTGTTTTTT. Translated, it gives CASSVYYRVGTGELFF.